This T cell receptor beta chain emerged from a study of blood T cell repertoires in COVID-19 (TCRdb year 2020). At the level of the whole study: Collaborator samples came from the United States, Italy and Spain and covered acute and convalescent phases of COVID-19. The dataset comprised deeply sampled blood TCRbeta repertoires from subjects exposed to, actively infected with, or recovered from COVID-19. A de-identified subject ID, COVID-19 status, age in years and sex were almost always included in the sample metadata. The prospective study material was composed of cDNA or gDNA derived from T cells, B-cell-depleted T cells, or PBMCs. Samples were obtained from the ongoing ImmuneRACE study (first 160 participants) and from over a thousand subjects provided by 6 global collaborators. Where available, HLA class I and class II types were taken from metadata supplied by the sample provider and were not determined by assay-based typing. The repertoires were released in a freely available public database intended as a resource for research on the immune response to SARS-CoV-2. Study-wide conclusions, independent of this receptor: Clinical and demographic metadata were provided uncurated, with the amount varying by source and participant.

Reading from cysteine to phenylalanine, the CDR3 counts 16 amino acids. Of all the DNA, just the CDR3 is kept, 48 bases in frame from base 1. Compared with germline, V lacks 6 bases and J lacks 4 bases; bases without a gene match: 9. The germline V gene supplies CDR1 SNHLY and CDR2 FYNNEI. TCRbeta CDR3 regions were amplified from genomic DNA by means of the immunoSEQ Assay, a bias-controlled multiplex PCR. The original methods were these. Within the assay, amplification of reference gene primers was used to estimate how many nucleated cells each sample contained. To quantify the absolute abundance of each unique TCRbeta CDR3 rearrangement, sequence reads were collapsed and filtered. For each sample, productive Simpson clonality was calculated as the square root of Simpson's diversity index over productive rearrangements. The table comes from immuneACCESS by way of TCRdb, which keeps in-frame sequences with V and J called. Part of the clones is missing from these tables; in studies checked, under half for an unresolved V gene and the rest for unknown reasons. D and trimming were read from the DNA, whereas the V and J calls and clone size are those reported in that table. This sample holds hundreds of thousands of clones; over 80% were observed only once. The top ten clonotypes cover around 2.6% of the sample.

Regarding this clone: Its cognate antigen has yet to be identified. Qualities for individual bases were not recorded, and no much larger clone is one base off.

Participants in the prospective study were aged roughly 18 to 100 years, lived in 20 to 30 United States geographic areas, and enrolled through a virtual design. In the prospective study, participants were assigned to cohorts based on the clinical history participants reported in a screening survey and a study questionnaire. In the prospective study, mobile phlebotomists collected whole blood, serum and a nasopharyngeal or oropharyngeal swab from each participant. Prospective study participants could optionally give additional blood draws and questionnaires over an approximately 2-month period. Prospective study blood samples were shipped either frozen or at room temperature before DNA extraction.

Sequenced material: PBMCs or T cells enriched from blood (not recorded which). The chain couples TRBV2 to TRBJ2-3; the junction holds 11 bases that match TRBD2. This receptor was taken from a woman in her 30s with acute COVID-19. The DNA reads as follows: TGTGCCAGCAGGCCGGGTAGCGGGGGGGCGGCAGATACGCAGTATTTT. This gives the protein CASRPGSGGAADTQYF.